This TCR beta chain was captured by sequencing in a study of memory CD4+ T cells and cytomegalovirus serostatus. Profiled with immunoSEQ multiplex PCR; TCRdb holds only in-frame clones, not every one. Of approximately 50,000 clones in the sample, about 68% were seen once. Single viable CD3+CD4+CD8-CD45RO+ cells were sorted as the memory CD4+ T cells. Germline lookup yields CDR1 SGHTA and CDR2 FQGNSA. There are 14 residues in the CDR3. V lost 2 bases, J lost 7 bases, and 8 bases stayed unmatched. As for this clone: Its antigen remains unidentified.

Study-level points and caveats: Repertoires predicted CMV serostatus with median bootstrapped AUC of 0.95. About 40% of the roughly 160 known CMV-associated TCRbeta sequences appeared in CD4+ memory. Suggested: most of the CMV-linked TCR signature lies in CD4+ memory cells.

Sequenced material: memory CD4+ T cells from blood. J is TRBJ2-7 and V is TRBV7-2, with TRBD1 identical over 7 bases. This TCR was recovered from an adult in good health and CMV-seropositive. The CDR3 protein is CASSLPGTAREQYF. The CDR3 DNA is TGTGCCAGCAGCTTACCCGGGACAGCACGGGAGCAGTACTTC.